This TCR beta chain was sequenced in a study of response to subunit inactivated influenza vaccine listed by TCRdb under 2018. With respect to the entire study: Deep quantitative profiling of the T cell receptor repertoire was used in the study to follow responses to a trivalent subunit inactivated influenza vaccine. The research as a whole found: According to the authors, only a limited number of new T cells may be recruited by each seasonal influenza vaccination.

Libraries were made using RT-PCR. Instrument used: Illumina HiSeq 2500. The public reads were reanalyzed by TCRdb: fastp trimming at Q25, MiXCR alignment, in-frame beta chains only. Entries that share a CDR3 protein sequence are merged under the most common genes and DNA. The sample data list 500,000 to 550,000 distinct CDR3 sequences, and 6.5% to 8% of these were observed just once. Clones ranked in the top ten supply around 14% of the sample. Trimming costs V 2 bases and J 10 bases, and their ends lie 14 bases apart. The CDR3 holds 13 amino acids from the cysteine to the phenylalanine. Only the CDR3 portion is preserved as DNA: 39 bases, with reading frame beginning at the first base. This clonotype has at least ten counts. The clone's antigen remains unknown. No qualities accompany the bases; no much larger clone lies one base away.

The sequencing used PBMCs from blood, collected around 25 months after vaccination. The source of this sequence is a man aged 50 to 69 who received an inactivated influenza vaccine. Donor details come from another sample of the same person, matched by shared clones. The rearranged segments are TRBV12-3 or TRBV12-4 and TRBJ1-2; there is no confident call for the D gene. The CDR3 reads CASSLMAQRDYTF. The bases read TGTGCCAGCAGTTTAATGGCCCAGAGAGACTACACCTTC.